The rows below give T cell receptor beta chains drawn from one sample of a study of beta chain features in type 1 diabetes. The protocol was immunoSEQ multiplex PCR, while the TCRdb copy is restricted to in-frame clones and leaves out a portion. The repertoire holds approximately 600,000 clones, with 9.5% to 15% as singletons. Sequenced: naive CD4+ T cells from blood. These receptors all stem from a man in his thirties or forties with type 1 diabetes. The conserved cysteine and the conserved F or W are not part of the CDR3 here. Some rows have no size entry. The others give once, few or many, or a class for an expanded clone.

cdr3_aa: ASRVLRAGAAGEQF
clone_size: NA
v_call: TRBV18
cdr3_length: 14

cdr3_aa: ASSLPGQHYEQY
clone_size: NA
v_call: TRBV7-2
cdr3_length: 12

cdr3_aa: ASSLSGGGEKLF
clone_size: NA
v_call: TRBV7-9
cdr3_length: 12

cdr3_aa: ASSTTGGNQPQH
clone_size: few
v_call: TRBV25-1
cdr3_length: 12

cdr3_aa: ASSTYTDTQY
clone_size: NA
v_call: TRBV18
cdr3_length: 10

cdr3_aa: ASSLARELH
clone_size: NA
v_call: TRBV7-2
cdr3_length: 9

cdr3_aa: SVGLYRGQQPQH
clone_size: few
v_call: TRBV29-1
cdr3_length: 12

cdr3_aa: ASKRTEETQY
clone_size: NA
v_call: TRBV11-2
cdr3_length: 10

cdr3_aa: ASSNPARGPNEQY
clone_size: few
v_call: TRBV5-1
cdr3_length: 13

cdr3_aa: ASSAAGATNEKLF
clone_size: few
v_call: TRBV9
cdr3_length: 13

cdr3_aa: ASSEANYGYT
clone_size: NA
v_call: TRBV19
cdr3_length: 10

cdr3_aa: ASSGLGGGPEQY
clone_size: few
v_call: TRBV6-5
cdr3_length: 12

cdr3_aa: ASSQTRGAYNEQF
clone_size: few
v_call: TRBV4-2
cdr3_length: 13

cdr3_aa: ASSNSGNTIY
clone_size: few
v_call: TRBV4-3
cdr3_length: 10

cdr3_aa: ASSLAGEQDEQY
clone_size: NA
v_call: TRBV6-6
cdr3_length: 12

cdr3_aa: ASMKLRTGSYGYT
clone_size: NA
v_call: TRBV2
cdr3_length: 13

cdr3_aa: ASSPDVREAGELF
clone_size: NA
v_call: TRBV28
cdr3_length: 13

cdr3_aa: ASSFPGGSYNEQF
clone_size: NA
v_call: TRBV5-4
cdr3_length: 13

cdr3_aa: ASSFLTGELF
clone_size: NA
v_call: TRBV13
cdr3_length: 10

cdr3_aa: ATSRPLRRTASNQPQH
clone_size: NA
v_call: TRBV15
cdr3_length: 16

cdr3_aa: ASSPGPTYQETQY
clone_size: few
v_call: TRBV7-2
cdr3_length: 13

cdr3_aa: ASGLWADYGYT
clone_size: few
v_call: TRBV12-5
cdr3_length: 11

cdr3_aa: ASTQEFGEKLF
clone_size: few
v_call: TRBV25-1
cdr3_length: 11

cdr3_aa: ASSPLQGQGTEAF
clone_size: NA
v_call: TRBV18
cdr3_length: 13

cdr3_aa: ASSQGGLQGANNEQF
clone_size: few
v_call: TRBV14
cdr3_length: 15

cdr3_aa: ASTSGDGP
clone_size: NA
v_call: TRBV21-1
cdr3_length: 8

cdr3_aa: ASSEEDSGANVLT
clone_size: few
v_call: TRBV2
cdr3_length: 13

cdr3_aa: ASSQDWTSGPLETQY
clone_size: NA
v_call: TRBV4-2
cdr3_length: 15

cdr3_aa: ASRTGGYEQY
clone_size: NA
v_call: TRBV2
cdr3_length: 10

cdr3_aa: AWSGLGQGGQPQH
clone_size: NA
v_call: TRBV30
cdr3_length: 13

cdr3_aa: ASRDSNYEQY
clone_size: NA
v_call: TRBV28
cdr3_length: 10